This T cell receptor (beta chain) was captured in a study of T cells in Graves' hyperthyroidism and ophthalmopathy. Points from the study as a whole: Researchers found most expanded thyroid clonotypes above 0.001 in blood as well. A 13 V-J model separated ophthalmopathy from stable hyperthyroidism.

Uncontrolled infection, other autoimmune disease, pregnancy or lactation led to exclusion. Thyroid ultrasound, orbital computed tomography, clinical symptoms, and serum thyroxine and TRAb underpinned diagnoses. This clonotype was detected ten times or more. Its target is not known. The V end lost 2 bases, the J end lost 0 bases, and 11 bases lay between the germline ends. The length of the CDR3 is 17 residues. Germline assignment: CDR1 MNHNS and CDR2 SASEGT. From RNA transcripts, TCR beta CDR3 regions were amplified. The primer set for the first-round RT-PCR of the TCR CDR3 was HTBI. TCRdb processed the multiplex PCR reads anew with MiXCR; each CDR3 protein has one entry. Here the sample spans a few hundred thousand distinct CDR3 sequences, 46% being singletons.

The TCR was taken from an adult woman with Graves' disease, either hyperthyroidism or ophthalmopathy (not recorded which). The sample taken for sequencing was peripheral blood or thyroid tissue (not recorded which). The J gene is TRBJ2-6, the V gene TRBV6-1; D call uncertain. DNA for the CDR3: TGTGCCAGCAGTGAATGGCTGGCGCTCTCTGGGGCCAACGTCCTGACTTTC. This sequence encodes CASSEWLALSGANVLTF.